The 32 T cell receptor beta chains given below trace back to one sample, sequenced in a study of blood T cells in healthy people across ages. With a J-beta primer mix and a sample-barcoded 5' primer, a second PCR ran about 6 to 11 cycles. Via MiXCR, TCRdb re-called the 5' RACE reads, giving one row per CDR3 protein. This table holds 850,000 to 1,100,000 distinct CDR3 sequences, 30% to 40% found once. Input material: blood. These receptors all come from a young man in good health.

The chain recombines TRBV7-9 with TRBJ2-3, with 9 bases fitting TRBD1. The V segment lost 7 bases and the J segment 4 bases; nucleotides outside the gene matches: 6. The CDR3 extends over 14 amino acids. The germline V gene encodes CDR1 SEHNR and CDR2 FQNEAQ (reference sequence). The CDR3 DNA sequence: TGTGCCAGCATTTCTGGGACAGGGCCAGATACGCAGTATTTT. Translating it yields CASISGTGPDTQYF.

This clonotype was seen many times. The chain carries TRBV7-2 and TRBJ2-1; D may be TRBD2 (5 bases). The CDR3 loop spans 16 amino acids. Germline CDR1 is SGHTA and CDR2 is FQGNSA. With 4 bases removed from V and 0 bases from J, the gap between germline ends came to 13 bases. CDR3 region: CASSSPSGFSYNEQFF. Here the CDR3 DNA reads TGTGCCAGCAGCTCCCCCAGCGGTTTCTCCTACAATGAGCAGTTCTTC.

The chain links TRBV4-3 to TRBJ2-3; D might be TRBD1 (5 bases). With 3 bases removed from V and 0 bases from J, the gap between germline ends came to 16 bases. This CDR3 region has 17 residues. Germline V gives CDR1 LGHNA, CDR2 YSLEER. The CDR3 loop is CASSQGWARESTDTQYF. In nucleotides, the CDR3 is TGCGCCAGCAGCCAGGGATGGGCCAGGGAAAGCACAGATACGCAGTATTTT.

This clonotype came up a few times. The rearrangement links TRBV20-1 to TRBJ2-5; D is perhaps TRBD1 (5 bases). The CDR3 consists of 14 residues. V lost 0 bases, J lost 1 base, and 9 bases lay in between. Looked up from germline, CDR1 is DFQATT and CDR2 is SNEGSKA (reference sequence). The CDR3, as DNA: TGCAGTGCTAGAGAGGGGCAGATCCAAGAGACCCAGTACTTC. Translated: CSAREGQIQETQYF.

The V gene is TRBV5-1, the J gene TRBJ2-7; D tentatively reads TRBD1 or TRBD2 (5 bases each). The CDR3 length is 15 residues. V was clipped by 1 base and J by 0 bases, with 11 bases between them. Germline V gene sequence: CDR1 SGHRS, CDR2 YFSETQ. The CDR3 coding sequence is TGCGCCAGCAGCTTGCGTCCGGGGACCTCCTACGAGCAGTACTTC. Translated, it gives CASSLRPGTSYEQYF.

This clonotype came up a few times. The V and J genes are TRBV6-5 and TRBJ1-5; 8 bases agree with TRBD1. V was clipped by 2 bases and J by 0 bases; unmatched bases: 9. CDR3 length: 18 residues. Germline CDR1 MNHEY, CDR2 SVGAGI. CDR3 region: CASSYRGQDRYSNQPQHF. CDR3 bases: TGTGCCAGCAGTTACCGGGGACAGGATCGCTATAGCAATCAGCCCCAGCATTTT.

There are a few counts of this clonotype. The chain carries TRBV27 and TRBJ2-1, with D perhaps matching TRBD2 (5 bases). Trimming took off 8 bases at V and 6 bases at J, with 20 bases between the two ends. The CDR3 length is 15 residues. The germline V gene encodes CDR1 MNHEY and CDR2 SMNVEV (reference sequence). The CDR3, as DNA: TGTGCCAGCGGGAGCAGGCCCGTCCCATTCAATGAGCAGTTCTTC. Translating gives CASGSRPVPFNEQFF.

V and J are TRBV9 and TRBJ1-4, with 12 bases identical to TRBD1. Germline V CDR1 and CDR2: SGDLS, YYNGEE. Trimming cost V 1 base and J 3 bases; bases outside gene matches: 10. The CDR3 has 19 residues. The CDR3: CASSVTGDRGPLANEKLFF. The CDR3 coding sequence is TGTGCCAGCAGCGTAACCGGGGACAGGGGGCCTTTGGCTAATGAAAAACTGTTTTTT.

Concerning this clonotype itself: One end of the junction fails to match germline, which may point to a read error. V usage is TRBV12-3 or TRBV12-4 and J usage is TRBJ2-7; D may correspond to TRBD1 or TRBD2 (5 bases each). The CDR3 is 13 residues long. The CDR3 spells CASSPGPSYGQYF. In nucleotides, the CDR3 is TGTGCCAGCAGCCCGGGACCCTCCTACGGGCAGTACTTC.

The chain carries TRBV7-9 and TRBJ2-5; D remains ambiguous. CDR3 length: 15 residues. Germline CDR1 and CDR2: SEHNR and FQNEAQ (reference sequence). V was shortened by 0 bases and J by 3 bases, with 11 bases between the two germline ends. The CDR3 protein is CASSLAPLEKETQYF. The DNA for the CDR3 is TGTGCCAGCAGCTTAGCGCCTCTAGAGAAAGAGACCCAGTACTTC.

The chain couples TRBV4-3 to TRBJ1-1, with 9 bases matching TRBD1. The germline V gene has CDR1 LGHNA and CDR2 YSLEER. The CDR3 is 16 amino acids. V shed 1 base and J 3 bases; nucleotides not matched to a gene: 6. CDR3 in amino acids: CASSQVGTGRDTEAFF. CDR3 DNA: TGCGCCAGCAGCCAAGTTGGGACAGGGAGGGACACTGAAGCTTTCTTT.

Details on this clonotype: A much more abundant neighbour one base away suggests this may be a read error. V is TRBV20-1 and J is TRBJ2-3; TRBD2 agrees at 12 bases. Per the germline V gene, CDR1 is DFQATT and CDR2 is SNEGSKA (reference sequence). This CDR3 contains 18 residues. CDR3 sequence (DNA): TGCAGTGCTAGCTACAGCGGACTAGCGGGAACGGACACAGGTACGCAGTATTTT. Its translation: CSASYSGLAGTDTGTQYF.

This chain uses TRBV9 with TRBJ2-3; 7 nucleotides agree with TRBD1. The CDR3 contains 15 residues. CDR1 is SGDLS and CDR2 is YYNGEE in the germline V gene. V dropped 2 bases and J dropped 6; count of bases not matched to a gene: 9. In DNA form, the CDR3 reads TGTGCCAGCAGCGTCGAGGGGGCTCAGTTGGATACGCAGTATTTT. It encodes CASSVEGAQLDTQYF.

This sequence joins TRBV4-1 and TRBJ1-2; D possibly corresponds to TRBD1 (5 bases). V was cut by 4 bases and J by 7 bases, with 16 bases left in between. This CDR3 is built from 14 residues. Germline-derived CDR1 and CDR2 are MGHRA and YSYEKL. CDR3 sequence (DNA): TGCGCCAGCAGCCCAGACGGGACCGTGTCTGGCTACACCTTC. This sequence encodes CASSPDGTVSGYTF.

This clonotype was counted only a few times. The DNA for the CDR3 is TGCAGTGCTAAACCCCCGGGGACAACTAATGAAAAACTGTTTTTT. As protein: CSAKPPGTTNEKLFF. The chain combines TRBV20-1 with TRBJ1-4; no reliable D call. The CDR3 consists of 15 residues. Germline V CDR1 and CDR2: DFQATT, SNEGSKA (reference sequence). The germline V and J ends were trimmed by 4 bases and 0 bases, with 12 bases remaining between them.

The chain links TRBV5-1 to TRBJ1-5; 10 nucleotides line up with TRBD1. This CDR3 comprises 15 residues. Germline V gene data show CDR1 as SGHRS and CDR2 as YFSETQ. Losses at the gene ends were 5 bases for V and 4 bases for J; bases not matched to a gene: 6. The chain's CDR3 is CASSPGTGENQPQHF. CDR3 nucleotides: TGCGCCAGCAGTCCCGGGACAGGGGAAAATCAGCCCCAGCATTTT.

Concerning this clonotype itself: A much larger clone lies a single base off, so this may be a read error. The rearrangement uses TRBV12-3 or TRBV12-4 and TRBJ2-3, with no clear D. V gave up 4 bases and J gave up 4 bases, with 9 bases separating them. The CDR3 contains 13 residues. The chain's CDR3 is CASSSVVPDTQYF. The CDR3 region has the DNA TGTGCCAGCAGTTCGGTGGTCCCAGATACGCAGTATTTT.

The chain links TRBV7-3 to TRBJ1-1; D remains unclear. V was clipped by 1 base and J by 7 bases, with 10 bases between them. The CDR3 runs to 13 residues. Per the germline V gene, CDR1 is SGHTA and CDR2 is FQGTGA. CDR3 residues: CASSLSPGCEAFF. The CDR3 DNA sequence: TGTGCCAGCAGCTTAAGTCCCGGATGTGAAGCTTTCTTT. Full variable domain (remainder filled in from reference TRBV7-3 and TRBJ1-1): GAGVSQTPSNKVTEKGKYVELRCDPISGHTALYWYRQSLGQGPEFLIYFQGTGAADDSGLPNDRFFAVRPEGSVSTLKIQRTERGDSAVYLCASSLSPGCEAFFGQGTRLTVV.

The table lists this clonotype with a few counts. The chain uses TRBV3-1 and TRBJ2-5; tentative D call: TRBD2 (5 bases). Germline CDR1 is LGHDT and CDR2 is YNNKEL (reference sequence). The V end lost 4 bases, the J end lost 11 bases, and 14 bases lay between the germline ends. CDR3 length: 12 amino acids. CDR3 protein: CASSPGLREQYF. DNA for the CDR3: TGTGCCAGCAGCCCGGGTCTGAGGGAGCAGTACTTC.

The chain employs TRBV11-2 and TRBJ2-3; 9 bases are a match to TRBD2. Trimming removed 4 bases from V and 4 bases from J; junction bases left unmatched: 9. Germline-derived CDR1 and CDR2 are SGHAT and FQNNGV. CDR3 size: 16 residues. In nucleotides, the CDR3 is TGTGCCAGCAGCTCCGGGGGCGGGGGGGCACCAGATACGCAGTATTTT. As protein: CASSSGGGGAPDTQYF.

V usage is TRBV27 and J usage is TRBJ2-7, with D unclear. The CDR3 is made up of 13 amino acids. Germline CDR1 reads MNHEY; CDR2 reads SMNVEV (reference sequence). V was trimmed by 2 bases and J by 3 bases, leaving 8 bases between them. The chain's CDR3 is CASSLPRVYEQYF. Here the CDR3 DNA reads TGTGCCAGCAGTTTACCCCGAGTCTACGAGCAGTACTTC.

The genes are TRBV30 and TRBJ1-2; TRBD1 might be the D (5 bases). The CDR3 has 13 amino acids. V was cut by 5 bases and J by 5 bases, with 15 bases left in between. Germline V lookup: CDR1 GTSNPN, CDR2 SVGIG (reference sequence). The CDR3, as DNA: TGTGCCTGGGGAATGGGGGATGGTTATGGCTACACCTTC. Translating it yields CAWGMGDGYGYTF. The full variable domain, with the rest looked up from reference TRBV30 and TRBJ1-2, is SQTIHQWPATLVQPVGSPLSLECTVEGTSNPNLYWYRQAAGRGLQLLFYSVGIGQISSEVPQNLSASRPQDRQFILSSKKLLLSDSGFYLCAWGMGDGYGYTFGSGTRLTVV.

CDR3 in amino acids: CSAAPLDKNIQYF. The CDR3 DNA follows: TGCAGTGCGGCGCCGTTGGACAAAAACATTCAGTACTTC. This chain connects TRBV20-1 to TRBJ2-4; the D is unclear. The CDR3 runs 13 residues. Germline values: CDR1 DFQATT, CDR2 SNEGSKA (reference sequence). Trimming removed 6 bases at V and 3 bases at J, with 12 bases between.

J is TRBJ2-5 and V is TRBV4-3; 7 bases fit TRBD1. Germline trimming cut 3 bases from V and 11 bases from J; bases unmatched to any gene: 15. The germline V gene encodes CDR1 LGHNA and CDR2 YSLEER. The CDR3 sequence is 15 residues long. CDR3 nucleotide sequence: TGCGCCAGCAGCCACCGACAGGGTTCGGTCTATGAGCAGTACTTC. It is translated as CASSHRQGSVYEQYF.

The V gene is TRBV7-2, the J gene TRBJ2-3; 10 nucleotides align to TRBD2. The CDR3 covers 14 residues. V lost 5 bases, J lost 5 bases, and 4 bases stayed unmatched. Germline-derived CDR1 and CDR2 are SGHTA and FQGNSA. The CDR3 spells CASSPSSGGDTQYF. The DNA of the CDR3 is TGTGCCAGCAGCCCATCTAGCGGGGGAGATACGCAGTATTTT.

The rearrangement links TRBV5-1 to TRBJ2-4, with D hard to call. Germline CDR1 and CDR2: SGHRS and YFSETQ. The germline V and J ends were trimmed by 0 bases and 0 bases, with 1 base remaining between them. CDR3 length: 13 residues. The DNA for the CDR3 is TGCGCCAGCAGCTTGGAAGCCAAAAACATTCAGTACTTC. Its protein is CASSLEAKNIQYF.

The chain employs TRBV27 and TRBJ2-3, with a weak D call TRBD2 (6 bases). V dropped 2 bases and J dropped 1 base, with 16 bases sitting between them. The germline V gene has CDR1 MNHEY and CDR2 SMNVEV (reference sequence). The length of the CDR3 is 17 residues. CDR3 nucleotide sequence: TGTGCCAGCAGTTTAGAGGTTAGCGGATACCGCACAGATACGCAGTATTTT. Translating gives CASSLEVSGYRTDTQYF.

The rearrangement joins TRBV7-2 to TRBJ2-3, with 9 bases aligning to TRBD2. Germline V gives CDR1 SGHTA, CDR2 FQGNSA. Trimming at V came to 4 bases and at J to 1 base, leaving 9 bases not matched to a gene. This CDR3 is built from 17 residues. The DNA for the CDR3 is TGTGCCAGCAGCTGGCCGAGGAGCGGGGGGCGCACAGATACGCAGTATTTT. Its protein product is CASSWPRSGGRTDTQYF.

The chain has TRBV4-2 and TRBJ1-3, with D perhaps TRBD1 (5 bases). CDR1 is LGHNA, CDR2 YNFKEQ, per germline. The CDR3 length is 17 residues. Trimming removed 0 bases at V and 0 bases at J, with 12 bases between. The CDR3 protein is CASSQDVGESSGNTIYF. In nucleotides, the CDR3 is TGTGCCAGCAGCCAAGATGTGGGGGAAAGCTCTGGAAACACCATATATTTT.

A word on this clonotype: One junction end does not reproduce the germline sequence, and a read error may be involved. The chain employs TRBV14 and TRBJ1-1; D gene unclear. The CDR3 sequence is 13 residues long. CDR1 and CDR2 (germline): SGHDN, FVKESK. CDR3 region: CAGSQAIDTEAFF. CDR3 DNA sequence: TGTGCCGGCAGCCAAGCTATCGACACTGAAGCTTTCTTT.

This clonotype was counted only a few times. V usage is TRBV4-1 and J usage is TRBJ1-2, with D possibly matching TRBD1 (6 bases). The germline V gene encodes CDR1 MGHRA and CDR2 YSYEKL. V lost 1 base and J 0 bases, leaving 15 bases between the germline ends. The CDR3 totals 17 residues. CDR3 DNA: TGCGCCAGCAGCCAAGTCGGCAGGGGCATAGCTAACTATGGCTACACCTTC. This sequence encodes CASSQVGRGIANYGYTF.

The CDR3 coding sequence is TGTGCCAGCGGGGGATACCTCACAGATACGCAGTATTTT. It codes for CASGGYLTDTQYF. J is TRBJ2-3 and V is TRBV7-9; tentatively, D is TRBD1 or TRBD2 (5 bases each). Germline CDR1 and CDR2: SEHNR and FQNEAQ (reference sequence). This CDR3 is built from 13 residues. V was cut by 8 bases and J by 2 bases, with 11 bases left in between.